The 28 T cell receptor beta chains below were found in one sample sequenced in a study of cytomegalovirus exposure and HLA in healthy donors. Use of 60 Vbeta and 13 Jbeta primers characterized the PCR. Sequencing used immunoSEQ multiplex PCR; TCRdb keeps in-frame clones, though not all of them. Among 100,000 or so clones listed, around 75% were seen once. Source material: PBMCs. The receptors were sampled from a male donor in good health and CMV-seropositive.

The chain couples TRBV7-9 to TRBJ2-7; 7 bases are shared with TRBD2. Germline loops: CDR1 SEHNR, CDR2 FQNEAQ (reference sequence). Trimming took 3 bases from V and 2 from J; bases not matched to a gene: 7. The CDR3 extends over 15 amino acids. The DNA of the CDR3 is TGTGCCAGCAGCTTCGGCGGGGGAGCCCCCTACGAGCAGTACTTC. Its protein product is CASSFGGGAPYEQYF.

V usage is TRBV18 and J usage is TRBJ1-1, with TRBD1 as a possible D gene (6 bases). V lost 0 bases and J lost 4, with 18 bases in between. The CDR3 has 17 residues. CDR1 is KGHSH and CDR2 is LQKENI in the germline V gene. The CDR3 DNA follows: TGTGCCAGCTCACCACCAAAACAGGGAACTATCATCACTGAAGCTTTCTTT. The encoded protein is CASSPPKQGTIITEAFF.

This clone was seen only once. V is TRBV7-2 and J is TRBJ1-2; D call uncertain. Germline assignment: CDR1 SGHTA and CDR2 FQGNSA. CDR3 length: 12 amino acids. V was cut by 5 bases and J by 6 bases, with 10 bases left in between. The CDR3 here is CASSQLLDGYTF. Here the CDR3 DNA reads TGTGCCAGCAGCCAACTTCTTGATGGCTACACCTTC.

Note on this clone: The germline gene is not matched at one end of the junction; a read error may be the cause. This chain's CDR3 is CASSLRGENYGYPF. For the CDR3, the DNA is TGTGCCAGCAGCTTACGGGGAGAGAACTATGGCTACCCCTTC. The gene calls are TRBV11-2 and TRBJ1-2, with D unclear. This CDR3 is built from 14 residues. Germline CDR1 is SGHAT and CDR2 is FQNNGV.

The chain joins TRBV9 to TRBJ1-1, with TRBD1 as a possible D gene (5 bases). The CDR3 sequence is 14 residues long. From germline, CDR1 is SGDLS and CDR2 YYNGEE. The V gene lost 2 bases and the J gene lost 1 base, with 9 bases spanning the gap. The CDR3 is CASSVTQGNTEAFF. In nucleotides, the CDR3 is TGTGCCAGCAGCGTGACCCAGGGGAACACTGAAGCTTTCTTT.

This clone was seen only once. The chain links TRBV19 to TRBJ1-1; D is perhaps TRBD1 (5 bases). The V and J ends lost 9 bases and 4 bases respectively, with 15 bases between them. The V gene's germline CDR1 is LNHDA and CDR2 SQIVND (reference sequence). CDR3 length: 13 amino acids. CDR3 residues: CASGGSAGTEAFF. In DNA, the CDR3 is TGTGCCAGCGGGGGGTCCGCGGGCACTGAAGCTTTCTTT.

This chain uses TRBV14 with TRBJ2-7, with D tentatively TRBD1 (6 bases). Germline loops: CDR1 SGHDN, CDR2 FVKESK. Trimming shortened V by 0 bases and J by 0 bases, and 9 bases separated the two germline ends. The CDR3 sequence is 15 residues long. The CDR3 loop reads CASSQEIGGSYEQYF. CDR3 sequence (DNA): TGTGCCAGCAGCCAAGAGATAGGGGGCTCCTACGAGCAGTACTTC.

The chain's CDR3 is CASSETGDNQPQHF. The CDR3 nucleotides read TGTGCCAGCTCCGAAACAGGGGACAATCAGCCCCAGCATTTT. The V call is TRBV18, the J call TRBJ1-5, with 7 positions matching TRBD1. This CDR3 has 14 amino acids. Trimming took 6 bases from V and 3 from J; bases not matched to a gene: 5. Germline values: CDR1 KGHSH, CDR2 LQKENI.

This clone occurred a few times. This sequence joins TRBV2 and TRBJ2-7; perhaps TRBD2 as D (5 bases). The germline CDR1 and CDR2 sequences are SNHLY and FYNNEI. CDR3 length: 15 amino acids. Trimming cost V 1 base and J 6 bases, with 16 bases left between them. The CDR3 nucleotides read TGTGCCAGCAGTGAAGAGGGCATCATCGCGGGCGAGCAGTACTTC. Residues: CASSEEGIIAGEQYF.

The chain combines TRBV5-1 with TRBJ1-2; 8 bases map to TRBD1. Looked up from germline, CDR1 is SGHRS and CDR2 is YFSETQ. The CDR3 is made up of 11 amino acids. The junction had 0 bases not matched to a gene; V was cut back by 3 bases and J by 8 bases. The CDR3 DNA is TGCGCCAGCAGCTGGGACAGGGGCTACACCTTC. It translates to CASSWDRGYTF. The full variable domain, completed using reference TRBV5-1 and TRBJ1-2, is KAGVTQTPRYLIKTRGQQVTLSCSPISGHRSVSWYQQTPGQGLQFLFEYFSETQRNKGNFPGRFSGRQFSNSRSEMNVSTLELGDSALYLCASSWDRGYTFGSGTRLTVV.

The CDR3 region is CASSERGGASEQFF. For the CDR3, the DNA is TGTGCCAGCAGTGAACGCGGGGGGGCAAGTGAGCAGTTCTTC. The chain couples TRBV2 to TRBJ2-1; 9 nucleotides agree with TRBD2. The CDR3 contains 14 residues. Germline CDR1 SNHLY, CDR2 FYNNEI. J gave up 9 bases and V 2 bases, and 5 bases lay outside the gene matches.

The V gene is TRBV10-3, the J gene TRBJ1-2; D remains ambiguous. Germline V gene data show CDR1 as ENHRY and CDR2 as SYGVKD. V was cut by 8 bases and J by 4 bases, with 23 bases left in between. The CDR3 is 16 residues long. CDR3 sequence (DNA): TGTGCCATCCCCTCGGAACCGACTTCGATGAGCTATGGCTACACCTTC. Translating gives CAIPSEPTSMSYGYTF.

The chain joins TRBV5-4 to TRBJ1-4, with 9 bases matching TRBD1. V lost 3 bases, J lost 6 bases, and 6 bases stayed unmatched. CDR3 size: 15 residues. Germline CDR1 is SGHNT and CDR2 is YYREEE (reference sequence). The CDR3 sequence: CASSSGTGWDEKLFF. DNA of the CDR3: TGTGCCAGCAGCTCAGGGACAGGGTGGGATGAAAAACTGTTTTTT.

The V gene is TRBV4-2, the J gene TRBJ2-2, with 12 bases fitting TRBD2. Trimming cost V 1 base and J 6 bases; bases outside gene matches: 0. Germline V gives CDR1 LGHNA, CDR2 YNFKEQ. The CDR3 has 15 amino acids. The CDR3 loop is CASSQASGGAGELFF. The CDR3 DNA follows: TGTGCCAGCAGCCAAGCTAGCGGGGGGGCCGGGGAGCTGTTTTTT.

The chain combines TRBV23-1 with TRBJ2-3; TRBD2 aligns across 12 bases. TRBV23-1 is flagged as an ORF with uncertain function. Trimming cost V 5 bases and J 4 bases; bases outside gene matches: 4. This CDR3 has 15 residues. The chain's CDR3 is CASSSSGGAPDTQYF. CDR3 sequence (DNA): TGCGCCAGCAGTTCTAGCGGGGGGGCCCCAGATACGCAGTATTTT.

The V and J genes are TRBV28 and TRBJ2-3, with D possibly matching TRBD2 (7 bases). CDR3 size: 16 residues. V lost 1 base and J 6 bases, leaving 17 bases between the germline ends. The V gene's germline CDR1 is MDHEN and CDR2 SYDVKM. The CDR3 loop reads CASSLFGGAHPDTQYF. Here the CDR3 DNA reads TGTGCCAGCAGTTTATTTGGGGGGGCCCACCCGGATACGCAGTATTTT.

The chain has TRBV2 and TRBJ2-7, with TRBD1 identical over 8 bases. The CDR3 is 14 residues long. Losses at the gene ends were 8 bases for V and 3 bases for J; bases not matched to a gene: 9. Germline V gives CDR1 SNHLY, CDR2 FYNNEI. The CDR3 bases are TGTGCCAGCGGGTGGCCAGGGGGCAACTACGAGCAGTACTTC. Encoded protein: CASGWPGGNYEQYF. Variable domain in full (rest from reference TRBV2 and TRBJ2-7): EPEVTQTPSHQVTQMGQEVILRCVPISNHLYFYWYRQILGQKVEFLVSFYNNEISEKSEIFDDQFSVERPDGSNFTLKIRSTKLEDSAMYFCASGWPGGNYEQYFGPGTRLTVT.

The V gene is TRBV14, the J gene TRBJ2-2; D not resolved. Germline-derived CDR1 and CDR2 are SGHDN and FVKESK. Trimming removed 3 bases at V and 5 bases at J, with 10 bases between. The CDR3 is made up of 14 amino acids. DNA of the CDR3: TGTGCCAGCAGCCAGGGCTTTAATACCGGGGAGCTGTTTTTT. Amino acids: CASSQGFNTGELFF.

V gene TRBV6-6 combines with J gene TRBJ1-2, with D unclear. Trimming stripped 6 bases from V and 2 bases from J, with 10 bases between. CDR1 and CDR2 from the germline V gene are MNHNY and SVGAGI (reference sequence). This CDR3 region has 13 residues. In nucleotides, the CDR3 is TGTGCCAGCAGCCCCCCCGGGAACTATGGCTACACCTTC. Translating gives CASSPPGNYGYTF.

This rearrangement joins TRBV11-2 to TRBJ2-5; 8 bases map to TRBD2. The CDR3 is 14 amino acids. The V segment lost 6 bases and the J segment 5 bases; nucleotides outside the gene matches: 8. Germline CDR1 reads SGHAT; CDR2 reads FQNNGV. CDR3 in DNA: TGTGCCAGCAGGGGTAGCGGGGCGCGGGAGACCCAGTACTTC. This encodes CASRGSGARETQYF.

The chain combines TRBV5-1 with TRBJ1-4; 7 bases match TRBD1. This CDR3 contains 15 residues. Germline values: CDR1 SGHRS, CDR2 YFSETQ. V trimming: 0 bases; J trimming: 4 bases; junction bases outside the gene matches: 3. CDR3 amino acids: CASSLGQGDNEKLFF. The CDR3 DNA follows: TGCGCCAGCAGCTTGGGACAGGGAGATAATGAAAAACTGTTTTTT.

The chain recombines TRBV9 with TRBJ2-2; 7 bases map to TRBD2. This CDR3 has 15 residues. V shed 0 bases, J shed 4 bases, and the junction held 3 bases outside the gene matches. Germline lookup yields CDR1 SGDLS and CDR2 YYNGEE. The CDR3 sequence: CASSVGLASTGELFF. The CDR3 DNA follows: TGTGCCAGCAGCGTAGGACTAGCTAGCACCGGGGAGCTGTTTTTT.

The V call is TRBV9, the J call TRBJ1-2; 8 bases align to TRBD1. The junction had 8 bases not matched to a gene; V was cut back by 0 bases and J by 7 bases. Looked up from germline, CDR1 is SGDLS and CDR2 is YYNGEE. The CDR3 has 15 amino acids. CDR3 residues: CASSVEGAGTGGYTF. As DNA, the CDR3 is TGTGCCAGCAGCGTAGAGGGGGCCGGGACAGGTGGCTACACCTTC.

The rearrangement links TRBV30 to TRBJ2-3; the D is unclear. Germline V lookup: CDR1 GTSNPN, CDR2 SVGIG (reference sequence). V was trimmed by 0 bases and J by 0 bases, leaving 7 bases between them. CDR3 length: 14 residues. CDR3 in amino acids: CAWSVHPSTDTQYF. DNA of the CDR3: TGTGCCTGGAGTGTTCATCCCAGCACAGATACGCAGTATTTT.

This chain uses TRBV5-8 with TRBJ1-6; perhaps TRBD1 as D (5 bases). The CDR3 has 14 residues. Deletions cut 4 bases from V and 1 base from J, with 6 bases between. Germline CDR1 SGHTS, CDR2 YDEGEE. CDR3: CASSRGSYNSPLHF. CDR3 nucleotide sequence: TGTGCCAGCAGCCGGGGGTCCTATAATTCACCCCTCCACTTT.

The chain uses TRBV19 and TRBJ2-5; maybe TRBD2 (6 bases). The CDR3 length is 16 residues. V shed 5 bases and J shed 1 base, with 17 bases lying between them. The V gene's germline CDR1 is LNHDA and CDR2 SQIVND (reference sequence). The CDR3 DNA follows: TGTGCCAGTAGTGCTATAGCGGCCAACTCCCAAGAGACCCAGTACTTC. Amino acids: CASSAIAANSQETQYF.

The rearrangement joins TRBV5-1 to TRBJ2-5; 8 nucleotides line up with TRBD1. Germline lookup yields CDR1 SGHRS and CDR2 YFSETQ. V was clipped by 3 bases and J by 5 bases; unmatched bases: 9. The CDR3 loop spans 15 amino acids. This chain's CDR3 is CASSSQGAKGETQYF. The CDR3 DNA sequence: TGCGCCAGCAGCTCCCAGGGGGCCAAGGGGGAGACCCAGTACTTC.

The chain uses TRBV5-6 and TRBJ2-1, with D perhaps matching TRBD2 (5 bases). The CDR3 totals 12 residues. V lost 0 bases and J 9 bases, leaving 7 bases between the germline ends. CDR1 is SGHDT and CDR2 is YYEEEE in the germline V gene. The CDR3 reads CASSLVRGEQFF. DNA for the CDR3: TGTGCCAGCAGCTTGGTTCGGGGTGAGCAGTTCTTC.